Described below is a single T cell receptor (beta chain) sequence and its context. Its antigen is undetermined. V lost 6 bases and J lost 5; bases outside the gene matches: 9. Germline assignment: CDR1 MDHEN and CDR2 SYDVKM. This CDR3 spans 16 amino acids. A universal primer site was created by template switching, with the cDNA bearing unique molecular identifiers. TCRdb re-derived calls from the 5' RACE reads in MiXCR, one entry per CDR3 protein. This table has hundreds of thousands of distinct CDR3 sequences, around 7.5% appearing once. The sample originates from a study of identical twins. Findings and limits, study-wide: A lower insertion count was a feature of abundant cord blood beta clonotypes, with no such feature in memory repertoires. A cross-sectional statistical analysis, not follow-up of the same donors, supported the conclusions.

The same specimen was also included in a second study, on yellow fever vaccine responses in identical twins.

Material: PBMCs. The chain is built from TRBV28 and TRBJ1-6, with 8 bases aligning to TRBD1. The sequence was collected from a young woman in good health. CDR3 sequence (DNA): TGTGCCAGCAGCCCATTAGGACAGGGCCATAATTCACCCCTCCACTTT. It is translated as CASSPLGQGHNSPLHF.